Below, 5 T cell receptor beta chains from the same sample are listed, as sequenced in a study of early T cells in non-severe SARS-CoV-2 infection. Each CDR3 protein is one row after TCRdb ran MiXCR on the 5' RACE reads. The repertoire includes around 57,000 distinct CDR3 sequences, 6.5% to 9% of them detected once, and 9.4% sits in the top ten. Material for sequencing was whole blood. These receptors originate from an adult who was a healthcare worker with PCR-confirmed SARS-CoV-2 infection or an uninfected control (not recorded which).

This clonotype was seen repeatedly, ten times or more. The rearrangement joins TRBV20-1 to TRBJ2-7; no clear D gene. Trimming cost V 3 bases and J 0 bases, with 9 bases left between them. The germline CDR1 and CDR2 sequences are DFQATT and SNEGSKA (reference sequence). There are 13 residues in the CDR3. The CDR3 is CSARTSSSYEQYF. The CDR3, as DNA: TGCAGTGCTAGGACGTCTAGCTCCTACGAGCAGTACTTC.

This clonotype was counted many times. The chain couples TRBV7-8 to TRBJ2-7; D possibly matches TRBD1 or TRBD2 (7 bases each). Between the trimmed V and J ends, which lost 3 bases and 2 bases, there was a span of 14 bases. This CDR3 is 15 amino acids long. Germline assignment: CDR1 SGHVS and CDR2 FQNEAQ. CDR3 DNA sequence: TGTGCCAGCAGCTTTCTGCAGGGGGGGACCTACGAGCAGTACTTC. Residues: CASSFLQGGTYEQYF.

The chain combines TRBV27 with TRBJ2-3; D is unresolved. Trimming left V 8 bases short and J 5 bases short, with 17 bases between. This CDR3 spans 14 amino acids. The V gene's germline CDR1 is MNHEY and CDR2 SMNVEV (reference sequence). The CDR3 sequence: CASSLGPIGDTQYF. CDR3 DNA: TGTGCCAGCTCCCTTGGGCCTATCGGAGATACGCAGTATTTT.

This chain connects TRBV28 to TRBJ2-1, with TRBD2 matching over 12 bases. The V gene end was trimmed by 6 bases and the J gene end by 8 bases; junction bases not matched to a gene: 2. The CDR3 spans 13 residues. From germline, CDR1 is MDHEN and CDR2 SYDVKM. CDR3 in DNA: TGTGCCAGCAGGGGACTAGCGGGCGATGAGCAGTTCTTC. Translated, it gives CASRGLAGDEQFF.

As regards this clonotype: A read error is possible here, since a much larger clone lies one base away. The chain links TRBV18 to TRBJ1-1; unclear D gene. The CDR3 is made up of 13 amino acids. Germline-derived CDR1 and CDR2 are KGHSH and LQKENI. The CDR3 reads CASSHRENIEAFF. The CDR3 DNA reads as TGTGCCAGCTCCCACCGGGAAAACATTGAAGCTTTCTTT.